The T cell receptor (beta chain) described here comes from a study of post-analysis software for immune sequencing data (dated by TCRdb to the mid-2010s). The study in broad terms: Relapsing-remitting, secondary progressive and progressive-relapsing multiple sclerosis were recorded as disease courses, and subtype annotation was lacking for some patients. The patient repertoires were set against under 12 previously published healthy control repertoires from donors whose ages ranged from roughly 6 to 26 years. A subset of samples was prepared in parallel using single-end sample barcoding, then pooled and co-amplified after Illumina adapter ligation. Beyond this particular receptor, the publication reports: Direct clustering with F measure showed strong co-clustering of samples prepared in the same batch, prompting a batch-effect correction. Significantly lower normalized Chao1 diversity was found in multiple sclerosis patients than in controls, suggesting substantial peripheral T-cell clonal expansion. The control group was slightly older than the multiple sclerosis patient group.

A word on this clonotype: Its antigen is still unknown. Per-nucleotide qualities are absent, and no much larger clonotype sits a single base away.

To demonstrate the VDJtools post-analysis software, TCR beta repertoires were profiled from the peripheral blood of over ten young patients with multiple sclerosis. The patients with multiple sclerosis were children and adolescents between roughly 6 and 16 years of age. Receptors were amplified or captured by PCR. The reads were generated on an Illumina HiSeq 2500. To reduce PCR and sequencing biases, unique molecular identifiers were built into the TCR beta cDNA libraries. Some 500,000 cDNA molecules were obtained for every 1 to 10 million input T cells, so each molecule roughly corresponded to one T cell. The patient libraries were prepared and sequenced using the same protocol as the earlier healthy control dataset. Samples belonging to the same batch were prepared together, multiplexed and sequenced on a shared HiSeq lane. On the study's bioinformatics: Raw barcoded reads were processed with MIGEC, discarding single-read molecular identifier groups before consensus assembly and CDR3 extraction. Clonotype tables were post-analysed with VDJtools, normalizing diversity by down-sampling all datasets to the smallest sample size. In repertoire overlap clustering, CDR3 amino acid sequences, but not nucleotide sequences, were matched to correct batch-related cross-sample contamination. Through fastp at Q25 and MiXCR, TCRdb rebuilt clones from the public reads, retaining in-frame beta chains. Rows are combined by CDR3 protein, so each entry shows the most common genes and DNA. The V and J calls shown here were made by TCRdb, not taken from the authors' results. The sample table shows 650,000 to 850,000 distinct CDR3 sequences, and around 53% are seen once. The leading ten clones occupy approximately 4.2% of the sample.

This clonotype originated in a girl aged 10 to 17 with multiple sclerosis. Specimen: blood.

The CDR3 protein is CASTLGGPRGTDTQYF. The nucleotide sequence reads as follows: TGTGCCAGCACCCTGGGGGGGCCCAGAGGCACAGATACGCAGTATTTT. The chain links TRBV12-3 or TRBV12-4 with TRBJ2-3, and perhaps TRBD2 as D gene, on 7 matching bases. The V end loses 7 bases and the J end loses 1 base, and a stretch of 18 bases separates them. Inclusive of the bounding cysteine and phenylalanine, the CDR3 is 16 residues long. The sequence is cut down to CDR3 DNA, 48 bases in frame from base 1.